This TCR beta chain stems from a study of human T cells and chemical hapten exposure. Indicated time point: pre-sensitization, week 0. Treatment in this sample: therapeutic diphenylcyclopropenone sensitization with weekly scalp DPC. This clonotype has more than one count but fewer than ten. This CDR3 comprises 14 residues. CDR1 MNHEY and CDR2 SVGEGT come from the germline V gene. Trimming removed 0 bases from V and 6 bases from J, with 8 bases in between. TCRdb re-analysed the RACE reads in MiXCR, keeping a single row per CDR3 protein. The sample gives roughly 50,000 distinct CDR3 sequences, around 10% of which show up once; roughly 9.1% is in the top ten.

V gene TRBV6-2 or TRBV6-3 combines with J gene TRBJ2-2; maybe TRBD1 (6 bases). The starting material was whole blood, obtained in connection with sensitization to the hapten diphenylcyclopropenone (DPC). This sequence was found in a man aged 35 to 55 with alopecia areata. Some clones in this sample may be carry-over from other donors' samples. The CDR3 nucleotides are TGTGCCAGCAGTTACTCAGGGGGACCCGGGGAGCTGTTTTTT. This gives the protein CASSYSGGPGELFF.